One and the same sample provided the 11 T cell receptor beta chains below, sequenced in a study of T cell responses to AZD1222 COVID-19 vaccine (dated by TCRdb to the early 2020s). The library relied on the immunoSEQ multiplex PCR assay. TCRdb limited this immuneACCESS table to in-frame rearrangements with V and J called. A share of clones is missing; checked studies link under half to unresolved V genes, and the rest is unexplained. This sample lists 150,000 to 200,000 clones; about 94% were detected once. The ten largest account for roughly 1% of the sample. This specimen's time point label, per the study, means: about 28 days (+/-7) after the second vaccine dose. The sequenced sample was peripheral blood, obtained 28 days after the second AZD1222 dose. These receptors were collected from an adult who received the AZD1222 COVID-19 vaccine.

The gene calls are TRBV7-9 and TRBJ1-2, with unresolved D. The length of the CDR3 is 13 residues. Trimming shortened V by 2 bases and J by 2 bases, and 6 bases separated the two germline ends. Germline values: CDR1 SEHNR, CDR2 FQNEAQ (reference sequence). The CDR3 nucleotides read TGTGCCAGCAGCTTACCCGCAAACTATGGCTACACCTTC. Protein: CASSLPANYGYTF.

The chain uses TRBV4-3 and TRBJ1-3; maybe TRBD1 (6 bases). There are 17 residues in the CDR3. The V end lost 0 bases, the J end lost 0 bases, and 12 bases lay between the germline ends. Germline lookup yields CDR1 LGHNA and CDR2 YSLEER. As DNA, the CDR3 is TGCGCCAGCAGCCAAGAAATCGGGGGCAGCTCTGGAAACACCATATATTTT. It encodes CASSQEIGGSSGNTIYF.

This clone was detected once. The rearrangement uses TRBV7-2 and TRBJ1-4; possibly TRBD1 for D (5 bases). This CDR3 spans 13 amino acids. With 10 bases removed from V and 0 bases from J, the gap between germline ends came to 9 bases. The germline V gene has CDR1 SGHTA and CDR2 FQGNSA. The CDR3 spells CATGPSTNEKLFF. The CDR3, as DNA: TGTGCCACGGGACCTTCAACTAATGAAAAACTGTTTTTT.

The rearrangement links TRBV27 to TRBJ1-1, with D possibly matching TRBD1 (6 bases). The CDR3 is 13 residues long. CDR1 is MNHEY, CDR2 SMNVEV, per germline (reference sequence). Trimming took off 9 bases at V and 1 base at J, with 12 bases between the two ends. This chain's CDR3 is CASSGQSNTEAFF. CDR3 nucleotide sequence: TGTGCCAGTTCGGGACAATCGAACACTGAAGCTTTCTTT.

The CDR3 sequence: CSARVAGEQYF. DNA for the CDR3: TGCAGTGCTAGAGTTGCGGGGGAGCAGTACTTC. The chain uses TRBV20-1 and TRBJ2-7, with a tentative D call TRBD2 (6 bases). Germline CDR1 DFQATT, CDR2 SNEGSKA (reference sequence). V lost 1 base and J 7 bases, leaving 8 bases between the germline ends. This CDR3 has 11 residues.

This chain links TRBV18 with TRBJ2-2; 8 nucleotides agree with TRBD1. The CDR3 is 15 residues long. The ends lost 4 bases at V and 4 bases at J; junction bases unmatched: 5. CDR1 and CDR2 from the germline V gene are KGHSH and LQKENI. CDR3 DNA: TGTGCCAGCTCACAGACAGGGGCCCTCACCGGGGAGCTGTTTTTT. Translation gives CASSQTGALTGELFF.

CDR3 coding DNA: TGTGCCAGCACCCCAGGAGGGGGGGCCGTCGGGGAGCTGTTTTTT. This gives the protein CASTPGGGAVGELFF. This chain links TRBV28 with TRBJ2-2; D is perhaps TRBD2 (7 bases). V dropped 7 bases and J dropped 7 bases, with 19 bases sitting between them. The CDR3 is made up of 15 amino acids. Germline V gives CDR1 MDHEN, CDR2 SYDVKM. The variable domain in full, with the rest retrieved from reference TRBV28 and TRBJ2-2, is DVKVTQSSRYLVKRTGEKVFLECVQDMDHENMFWYRQDPGLGLRLIYFSYDVKMKEKGDIPEGYSVSREKKERFSLILESASTNQTSMYLCASTPGGGAVGELFFGEGSRLTVL.

The chain recombines TRBV11-3 with TRBJ2-5; 13 bases are a match to TRBD2. This CDR3 has 16 residues. V lost 5 bases, J lost 0 bases, and 3 bases stayed unmatched. Germline CDR1 reads SGHNT; CDR2 reads YENEEA. CDR3 nucleotides: TGTGCCAGCAGCCTCGGACTAGCGGGGGACCAAGAGACCCAGTACTTC. Encoded protein: CASSLGLAGDQETQYF.

J is TRBJ2-5 and V is TRBV9, with 7 positions matching TRBD2. The CDR3 loop spans 15 amino acids. The germline gives CDR1 SGDLS, CDR2 YYNGEE. J lost 5 bases, V lost 0 bases, and 7 bases had no gene match. For the CDR3, the DNA is TGTGCCAGCAGCGTAGCCAGCGGGGAGGGGGAGACCCAGTACTTC. Its protein product is CASSVASGEGETQYF. The full variable domain, rest sourced from reference TRBV9 and TRBJ2-5, is DSGVTQTPKHLITATGQRVTLRCSPRSGDLSVYWYQQSLDQGLQFLIQYYNGEERAKGNILERFSAQQFPDLHSELNLSSLELGDSALYFCASSVASGEGETQYFGPGTRLLVL.

The V call is TRBV29-1, the J call TRBJ1-2; 9 bases align to TRBD1. The CDR3 consists of 15 residues. Germline loops: CDR1 SQVTM, CDR2 ANQGSEA. With 7 bases clipped from V and 4 bases from J, the junction kept 13 bases outside the gene matches. The CDR3 DNA follows: TGCAGCGCGGGGGGGACAGGGCTTTATCCCTATGGCTACACCTTC. It codes for CSAGGTGLYPYGYTF.

The chain combines TRBV7-2 with TRBJ2-2; D uncertain. The CDR3 sequence is 14 residues long. Deletions cut 1 base from V and 3 bases from J, with 6 bases between. The germline gives CDR1 SGHTA, CDR2 FQGNSA. The CDR3 region has the DNA TGTGCCAGCAGCTTAGGGCTGTACACCGGGGAGCTGTTTTTT. Translating gives CASSLGLYTGELFF.